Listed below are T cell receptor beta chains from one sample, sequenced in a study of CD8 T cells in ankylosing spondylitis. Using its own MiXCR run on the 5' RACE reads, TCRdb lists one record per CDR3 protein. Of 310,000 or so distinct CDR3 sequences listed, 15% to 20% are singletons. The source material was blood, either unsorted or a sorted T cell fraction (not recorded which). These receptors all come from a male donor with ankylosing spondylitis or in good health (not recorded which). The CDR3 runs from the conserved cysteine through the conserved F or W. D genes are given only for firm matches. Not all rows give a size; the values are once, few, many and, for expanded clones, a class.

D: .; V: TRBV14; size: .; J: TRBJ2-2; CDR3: CASSQRTAGELFF; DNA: TGTGCCAGCAGCCAAAGAACAGCCGGGGAGCTGTTTTTT
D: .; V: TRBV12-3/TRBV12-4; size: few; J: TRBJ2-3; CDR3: CASRPTHMGTQYF; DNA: TGTGCCAGCAGGCCGACCCACATGGGTACGCAGTATTTT
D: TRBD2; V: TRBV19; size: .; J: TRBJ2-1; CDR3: CASSIGLAGGTMSSYNEQFF; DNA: TGTGCCAGTAGTATTGGACTAGCGGGAGGCACCATGAGCTCCTACAATGAGCAGTTCTTC
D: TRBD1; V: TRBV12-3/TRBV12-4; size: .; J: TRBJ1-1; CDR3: CASSGGQGLEAFF; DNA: TGTGCCAGCAGTGGGGGACAGGGACTTGAGGCTTTCTTT
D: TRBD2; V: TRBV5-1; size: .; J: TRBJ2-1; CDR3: CASSSLAGGPGNEQFF; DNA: TGCGCCAGCAGCTCGTTAGCGGGAGGGCCAGGGAATGAGCAGTTCTTC
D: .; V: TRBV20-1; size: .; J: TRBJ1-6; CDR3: CSARVSTSSYNSPLHF; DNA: TGCAGTGCTAGAGTGTCCACGAGCTCCTATAATTCACCCCTCCACTTT
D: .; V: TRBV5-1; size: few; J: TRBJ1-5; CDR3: CASSLDSPGGNQPQHF; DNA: TGCGCCAGCAGCTTGGACTCGCCGGGGGGCAATCAGCCCCAGCATTTT
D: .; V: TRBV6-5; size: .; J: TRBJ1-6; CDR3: CASKITGTNNSPLHF; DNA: TGTGCCAGCAAGATTACCGGGACAAATAATTCACCCCTCCACTTT
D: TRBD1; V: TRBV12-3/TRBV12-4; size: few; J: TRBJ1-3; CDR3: CASSLDRGGNTIYF; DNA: TGTGCCAGCAGTTTGGACAGGGGGGGAAACACCATATATTTT
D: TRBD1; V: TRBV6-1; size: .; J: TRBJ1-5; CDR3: CASSLDRIQPQHF; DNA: TGTGCCAGCAGTCTGGACAGGATTCAGCCCCAGCATTTT
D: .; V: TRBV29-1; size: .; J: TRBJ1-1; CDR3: CSVELLSPNTEAFF; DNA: TGCAGCGTTGAACTTTTGTCACCGAACACTGAAGCTTTCTTT
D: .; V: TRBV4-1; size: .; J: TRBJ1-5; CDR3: CASSHGGGNQPQHF; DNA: TGCGCCAGCAGCCACGGGGGGGGCAATCAGCCCCAGCATTTT
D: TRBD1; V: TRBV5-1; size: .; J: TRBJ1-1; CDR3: CASSSSGQGREAFF; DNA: TGCGCCAGCAGCTCGTCGGGACAGGGGAGGGAAGCTTTCTTT
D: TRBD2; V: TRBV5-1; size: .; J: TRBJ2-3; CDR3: CASSSTSGFDTQYF; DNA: TGCGCCAGCAGCTCGACTAGCGGGTTCGATACGCAGTATTTT
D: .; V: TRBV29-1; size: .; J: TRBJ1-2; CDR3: CSAGPDYGYTF; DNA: TGCAGCGCCGGGCCCGACTATGGCTACACCTTC
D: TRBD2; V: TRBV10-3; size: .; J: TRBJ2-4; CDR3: CATSPGLAGGLLAKNIQYF; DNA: TGTGCCACTTCTCCGGGACTAGCGGGGGGCCTACTAGCCAAAAACATTCAGTACTTC
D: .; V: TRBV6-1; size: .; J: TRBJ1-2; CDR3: CASSEALEYGYTF; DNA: TGTGCCAGCAGTGAAGCGCTCGAGTATGGCTACACCTTC
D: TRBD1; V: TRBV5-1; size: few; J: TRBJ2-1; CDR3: CASTSGTGKFF; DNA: TGCGCCAGCACGTCCGGGACAGGGAAGTTCTTC
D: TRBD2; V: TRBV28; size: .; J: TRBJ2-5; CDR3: CASSNSGRGETQYF; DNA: TGTGCCAGCAGCAATAGCGGGAGAGGCGAGACCCAGTACTTC
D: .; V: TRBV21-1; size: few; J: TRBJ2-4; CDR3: CASSDGTSGRNIQYF; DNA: TGTGCCAGCAGCGACGGGACTAGCGGTCGAAACATTCAGTACTTC
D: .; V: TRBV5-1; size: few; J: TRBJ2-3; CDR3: CASSLTGPRIADTQYF; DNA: TGCGCCAGCAGCCTAACAGGTCCGAGGATCGCAGATACGCAGTATTTT
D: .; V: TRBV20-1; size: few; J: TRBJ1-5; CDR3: CSAAGGEANNQPQHF; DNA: TGCAGTGCCGCAGGAGGGGAAGCGAACAATCAGCCCCAGCATTTT
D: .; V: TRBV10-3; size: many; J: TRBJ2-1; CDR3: CAIRLGLTQFF; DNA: TGTGCCATCAGACTTGGACTGACGCAGTTCTTC
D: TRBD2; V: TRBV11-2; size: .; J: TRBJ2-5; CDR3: CASSLDLGGETQYF; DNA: TGTGCCAGCAGCTTAGATCTCGGGGGGGAGACCCAGTACTTC
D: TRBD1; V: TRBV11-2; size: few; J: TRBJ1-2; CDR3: CASSSSGDRGFYGYTF; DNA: TGTGCCAGCAGCTCGTCCGGGGACAGGGGTTTCTATGGCTACACCTTC
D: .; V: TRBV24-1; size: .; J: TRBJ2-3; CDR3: CATSDAVGGPSTDTQYF; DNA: TGTGCCACCAGTGACGCCGTCGGGGGGCCGAGCACAGATACGCAGTATTTT
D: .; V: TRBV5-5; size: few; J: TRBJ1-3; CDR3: CASSLPDLSGNTIYF; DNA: TGTGCCAGCAGCTTGCCGGATCTCTCTGGAAACACCATATATTTT
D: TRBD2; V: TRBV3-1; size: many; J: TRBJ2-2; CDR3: CASSRLTSGNTGELFF; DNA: TGTGCCAGCAGTCGCCTCACTAGCGGGAACACCGGGGAGCTGTTTTTT
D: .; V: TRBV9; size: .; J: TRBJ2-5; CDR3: CASSVASGPGETQYF; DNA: TGTGCCAGCAGCGTAGCGTCAGGGCCGGGGGAGACCCAGTACTTC
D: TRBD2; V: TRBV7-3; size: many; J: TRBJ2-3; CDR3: CASSSTPGLAGDTQYF; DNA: TGTGCCAGCAGCTCCACCCCCGGACTAGCGGGAGATACGCAGTATTTT
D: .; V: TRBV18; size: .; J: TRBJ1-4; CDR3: CASSDVTNEKLFF; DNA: TGTGCCAGCTCCGACGTCACTAATGAAAAACTGTTTTTT
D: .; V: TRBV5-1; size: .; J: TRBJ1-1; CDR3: CASHGQLNTEAFF; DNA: TGCGCCAGCCACGGACAACTGAACACTGAAGCTTTCTTT
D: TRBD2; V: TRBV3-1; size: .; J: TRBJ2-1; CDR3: CASSQGGTSAEKQFF; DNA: TGTGCCAGCAGCCAAGGAGGGACTAGCGCCGAGAAGCAGTTCTTC
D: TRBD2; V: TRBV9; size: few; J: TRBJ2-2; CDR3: CASSVSGHTGELFF; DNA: TGTGCCAGCAGCGTTAGCGGGCACACCGGGGAGCTGTTTTTT
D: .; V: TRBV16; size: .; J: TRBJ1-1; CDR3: CASSQMGGFTEAFF; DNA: TGTGCCAGCAGCCAAATGGGGGGTTTCACTGAAGCTTTCTTT